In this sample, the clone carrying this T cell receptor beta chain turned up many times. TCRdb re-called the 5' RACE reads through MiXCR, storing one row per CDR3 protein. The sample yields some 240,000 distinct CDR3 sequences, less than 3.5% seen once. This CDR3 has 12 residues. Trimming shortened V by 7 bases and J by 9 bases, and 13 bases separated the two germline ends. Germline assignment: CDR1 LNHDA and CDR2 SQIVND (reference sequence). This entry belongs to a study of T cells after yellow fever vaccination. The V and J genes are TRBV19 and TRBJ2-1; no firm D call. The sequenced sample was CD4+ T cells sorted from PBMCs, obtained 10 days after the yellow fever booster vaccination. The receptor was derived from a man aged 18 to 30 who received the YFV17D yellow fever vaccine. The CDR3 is CASMGSSTEQFF. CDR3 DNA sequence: TGTGCCAGTATGGGTAGCTCGACTGAGCAGTTCTTC.